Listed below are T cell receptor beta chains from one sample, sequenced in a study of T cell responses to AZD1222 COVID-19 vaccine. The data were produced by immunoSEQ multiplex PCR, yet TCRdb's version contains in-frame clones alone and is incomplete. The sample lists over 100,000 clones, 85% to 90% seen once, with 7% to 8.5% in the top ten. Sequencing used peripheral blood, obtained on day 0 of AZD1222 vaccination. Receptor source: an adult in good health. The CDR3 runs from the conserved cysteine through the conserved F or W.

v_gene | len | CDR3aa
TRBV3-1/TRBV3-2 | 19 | CASSQVAGGPLSSYNEQFF
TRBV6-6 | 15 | CASSFGDTSYNEQFF
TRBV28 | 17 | CASSPTWNLRTGNTIYF
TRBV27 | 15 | CASRFAHRAGTEAFF
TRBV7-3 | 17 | CASSSTSGSWLNNEQFF
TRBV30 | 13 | CAWSIGTGEKLFF
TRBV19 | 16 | CASRIGVGLGTDTQYF
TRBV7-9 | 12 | CASSLVRYEQYF
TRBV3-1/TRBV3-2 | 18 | CASSRTGQGPQANYEQYF
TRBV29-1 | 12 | CSARDTSVEQYF
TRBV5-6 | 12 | CASSFRNSPLHF
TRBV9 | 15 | CASSASGTPNAEAFF
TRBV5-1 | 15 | CASSWEGQGGSEQFF
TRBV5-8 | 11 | CASSYHSEAFF
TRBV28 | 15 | CASSFPGNMNTEAFF
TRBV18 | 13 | CASSPRGAEPQHF
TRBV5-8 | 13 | CASQRVTNEKLFF
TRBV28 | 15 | CASSPAASGANVLTF
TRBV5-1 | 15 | CASSLDTSSYNEQFF
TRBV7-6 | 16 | CASSLRAVAGVGTIYF
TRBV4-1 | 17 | CASSQGVGTGANYGYTF
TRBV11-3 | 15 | CASSLGTSLSDTQYF
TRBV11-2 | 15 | CASSPRAGSLTEAFF
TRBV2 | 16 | CASRRSSGPTTDTQYF
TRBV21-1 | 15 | CASSNPRSLYNEQFF
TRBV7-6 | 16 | CASSLAASANTGELFF
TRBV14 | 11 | CASREAGELFF
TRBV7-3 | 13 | CASSLRTDYGYTF
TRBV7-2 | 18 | CASSLEGTSGRFYNEQFF
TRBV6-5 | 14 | CASRQGTPSTEAFF
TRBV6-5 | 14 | CASSSTGTRDGYTF
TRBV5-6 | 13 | CASSFGRNYGYTF
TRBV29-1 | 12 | CSVEGMGGEQYF
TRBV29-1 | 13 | CSVNMGVQETQYF
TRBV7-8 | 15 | CASSTVPGPAYEQYF
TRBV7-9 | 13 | CASSLEGIGRAFF
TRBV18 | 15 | CASSHPGQGSNEQFF
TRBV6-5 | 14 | CASSYTPGALTLHF
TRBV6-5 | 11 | CASPLHNEQFF
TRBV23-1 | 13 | CASSLQGIDEQYF
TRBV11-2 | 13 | CASGLAGVYEQFF
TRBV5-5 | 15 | CASTRNYNSNQPQHF